Each of the 3 T cell receptor beta chains below was sequenced from the same sample in a study of post-analysis software for immune sequencing data. These receptors' targets are unknown. General study results and limits: Higher frequency in patients than in controls was seen for about 5 TRBV segments, with TRBV5-6, TRBV5-1 and TRBV20-1 among them.

Prepared libraries of TCR beta cDNA carried unique molecular identifiers. A single record per CDR3 protein comes from TCRdb applying MiXCR to the PCR reads. The sample holds hundreds of thousands of distinct CDR3 sequences; roughly 40% are singletons and the top ten take less than 8%. The sequenced sample was blood. These receptors were obtained from a girl aged 2 to 9 with multiple sclerosis.

The chain carries TRBV20-1 and TRBJ2-1, with D unresolved. The V end was cut by 1 base, the J end by 0 bases, with 7 bases between. CDR1 DFQATT and CDR2 SNEGSKA come from the germline V gene (reference sequence). CDR3 length: 14 residues. In DNA, the CDR3 is TGCAGTGCTAGAGTAAAGAGCTCCTACAATGAGCAGTTCTTC. This codes for CSARVKSSYNEQFF.

The CDR3 DNA reads TGCAGTGCCCCGGAGTCACGGGATGGCTACACCTTC. It codes for CSAPESRDGYTF. The chain joins TRBV20-1 to TRBJ1-2; D is ambiguous. Trimming cost V 6 bases and J 6 bases, with 14 bases left between them. The CDR3 consists of 12 residues. CDR1 DFQATT and CDR2 SNEGSKA come from the germline V gene (reference sequence).

This clonotype has a handful of counts. CDR3 sequence: CASSLGLQTYEQYF. For the CDR3, the DNA is TGTGCCAGCAGCTTGGGTTTACAGACCTACGAGCAGTACTTC. This chain links TRBV5-5 with TRBJ2-7, with D uncertain. Germline V gene lookup returns CDR1 SGHKS and CDR2 YYEKEE (reference sequence). CDR3 length equals 14 residues. The V and J ends lost 0 bases and 2 bases respectively, with 9 bases between them.